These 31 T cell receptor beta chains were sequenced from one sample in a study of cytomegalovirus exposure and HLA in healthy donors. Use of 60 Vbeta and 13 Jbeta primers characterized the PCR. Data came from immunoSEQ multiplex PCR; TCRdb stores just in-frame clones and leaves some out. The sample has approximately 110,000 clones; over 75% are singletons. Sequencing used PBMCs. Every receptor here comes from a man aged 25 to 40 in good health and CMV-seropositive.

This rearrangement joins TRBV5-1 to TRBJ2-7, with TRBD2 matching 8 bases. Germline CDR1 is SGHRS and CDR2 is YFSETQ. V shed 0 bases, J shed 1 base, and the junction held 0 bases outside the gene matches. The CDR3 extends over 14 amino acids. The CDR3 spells CASSLVAGSYEQYF. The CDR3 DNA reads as TGCGCCAGCAGCTTGGTAGCGGGGTCCTACGAGCAGTACTTC. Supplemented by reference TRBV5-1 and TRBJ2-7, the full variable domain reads KAGVTQTPRYLIKTRGQQVTLSCSPISGHRSVSWYQQTPGQGLQFLFEYFSETQRNKGNFPGRFSGRQFSNSRSEMNVSTLELGDSALYLCASSLVAGSYEQYFGPGTRLTVT.

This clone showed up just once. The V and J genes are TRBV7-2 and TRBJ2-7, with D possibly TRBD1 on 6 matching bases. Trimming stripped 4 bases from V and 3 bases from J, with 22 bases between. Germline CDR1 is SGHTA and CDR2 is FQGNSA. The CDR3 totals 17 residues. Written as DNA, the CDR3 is TGTGCCAGCAGCTCAAGTTACAGGGCACCACTCCACTACGAGCAGTACTTC. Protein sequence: CASSSSYRAPLHYEQYF.

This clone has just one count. The CDR3 nucleotides are TGTGCCAGCAGCGTATTTGGTGGGGGCCAAGGCTATGAGCAGTTCTTC. This encodes CASSVFGGGQGYEQFF. V gene TRBV5-4 combines with J gene TRBJ2-1; TRBD1 is a possible D gene (6 bases). V lost 4 bases and J 8 bases, leaving 22 bases between the germline ends. The CDR3 has 16 residues. Per germline, CDR1 SGHNT and CDR2 YYREEE (reference sequence).

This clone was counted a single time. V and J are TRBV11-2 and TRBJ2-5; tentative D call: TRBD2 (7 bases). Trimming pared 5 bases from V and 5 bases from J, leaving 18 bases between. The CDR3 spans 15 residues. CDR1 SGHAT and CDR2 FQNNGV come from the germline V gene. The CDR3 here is CASSPYQGRGETQYF. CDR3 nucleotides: TGTGCCAGCAGCCCTTATCAGGGGAGGGGCGAGACCCAGTACTTC.

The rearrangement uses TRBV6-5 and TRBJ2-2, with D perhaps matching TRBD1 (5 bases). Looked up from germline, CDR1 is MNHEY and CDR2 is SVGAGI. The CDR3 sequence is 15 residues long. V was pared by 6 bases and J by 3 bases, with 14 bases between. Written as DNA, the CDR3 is TGTGCCAGCAGAAGGGGAAAGGCGGACACCGGGGAGCTGTTTTTT. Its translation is CASRRGKADTGELFF.

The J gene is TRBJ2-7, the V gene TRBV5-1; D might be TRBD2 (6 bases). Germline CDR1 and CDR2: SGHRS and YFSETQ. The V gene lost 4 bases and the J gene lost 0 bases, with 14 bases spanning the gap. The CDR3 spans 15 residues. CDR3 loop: CASSRIETSSYEQYF. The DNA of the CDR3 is TGCGCCAGCAGCCGAATCGAGACTAGCTCCTACGAGCAGTACTTC.

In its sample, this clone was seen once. CDR3 coding DNA: TGTGCCAGCAATCGGGGGAGAGCGAACACCGGGGAGCTGTTTTTT. This encodes CASNRGRANTGELFF. The chain combines TRBV28 with TRBJ2-2; perhaps TRBD2 as D (6 bases). The CDR3 spans 15 residues. V lost 7 bases, J lost 0 bases, and 12 bases lay in between. Germline CDR1 is MDHEN and CDR2 is SYDVKM.

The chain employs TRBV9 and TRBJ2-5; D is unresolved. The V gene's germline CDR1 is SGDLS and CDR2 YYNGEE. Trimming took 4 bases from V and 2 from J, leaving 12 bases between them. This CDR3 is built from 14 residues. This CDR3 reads CASSPRPVQETQYF. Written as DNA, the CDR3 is TGTGCCAGCAGCCCCCGTCCGGTACAAGAGACCCAGTACTTC.

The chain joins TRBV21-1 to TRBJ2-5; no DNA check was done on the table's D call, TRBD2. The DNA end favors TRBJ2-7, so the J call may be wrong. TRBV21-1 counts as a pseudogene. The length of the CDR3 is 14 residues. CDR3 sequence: CASSPMGGAYEQYF. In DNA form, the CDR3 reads TGTGCCAGCAGCCCAATGGGAGGGGCCTACGAGCAGTACTTC.

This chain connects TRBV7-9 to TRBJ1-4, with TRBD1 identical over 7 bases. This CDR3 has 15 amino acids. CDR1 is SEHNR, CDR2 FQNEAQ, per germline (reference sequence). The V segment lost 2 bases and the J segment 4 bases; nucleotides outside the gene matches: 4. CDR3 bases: TGTGCCAGCAGCTTATCGGGACAGAATAATGAAAAACTGTTTTTT. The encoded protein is CASSLSGQNNEKLFF.

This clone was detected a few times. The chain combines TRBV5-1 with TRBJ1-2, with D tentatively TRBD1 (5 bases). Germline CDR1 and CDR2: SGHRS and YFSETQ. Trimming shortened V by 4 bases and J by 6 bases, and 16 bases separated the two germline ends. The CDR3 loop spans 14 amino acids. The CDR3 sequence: CASSPTSAGDGYTF. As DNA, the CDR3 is TGCGCCAGCAGCCCGACGTCAGCGGGGGATGGCTACACCTTC.

CDR3 coding DNA: TGTGCCACCAGCGGGGACAGGGGGAGGTACAATGAGCAGTTCTTC. It is translated as CATSGDRGRYNEQFF. This rearrangement joins TRBV15 to TRBJ2-1; TRBD1 matches at 11 bases. CDR1 is LNHNV and CDR2 is YYDKDF in the germline V gene (reference sequence). The junction had 4 bases not matched to a gene; V was cut back by 5 bases and J by 4 bases. The CDR3 loop spans 15 amino acids.

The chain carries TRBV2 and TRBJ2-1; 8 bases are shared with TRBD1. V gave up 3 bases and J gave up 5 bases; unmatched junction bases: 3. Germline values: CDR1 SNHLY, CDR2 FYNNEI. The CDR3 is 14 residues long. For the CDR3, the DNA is TGTGCCAGCAGTGAGGACAGGGTGAACAATGAGCAGTTCTTC. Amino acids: CASSEDRVNNEQFF.

CDR3 sequence (DNA): TGTGCCAGCAGCTTACCTTCTATCCGGGAACCACGCTCCTACAATGAGCAGTTCTTC. Translation: CASSLPSIREPRSYNEQFF. The chain uses TRBV7-8 and TRBJ2-1; perhaps TRBD2 as D (5 bases). The CDR3 has 19 amino acids. Looked up from germline, CDR1 is SGHVS and CDR2 is FQNEAQ. Trimming pared 2 bases from V and 0 bases from J, leaving 20 bases between.

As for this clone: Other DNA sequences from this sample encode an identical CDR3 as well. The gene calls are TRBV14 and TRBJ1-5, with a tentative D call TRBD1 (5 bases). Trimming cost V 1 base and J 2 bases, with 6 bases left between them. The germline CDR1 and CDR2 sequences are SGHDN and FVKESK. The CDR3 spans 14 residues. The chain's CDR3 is CASSQGGGNQPQHF. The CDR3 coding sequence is TGTGCCAGCAGCCAAGGGGGGGGCAATCAGCCCCAGCATTTT.

CDR3 loop: CASSPQGISNQPQHF. CDR3 in DNA: TGTGCCAGCAGTCCACAGGGGATTAGCAATCAGCCCCAGCATTTT. J is TRBJ1-5 and V is TRBV6-6; 7 bases line up with TRBD1. The CDR3 has 15 amino acids. V was clipped by 5 bases and J by 0 bases; unmatched bases: 4. Germline assignment: CDR1 MNHNY and CDR2 SVGAGI (reference sequence).

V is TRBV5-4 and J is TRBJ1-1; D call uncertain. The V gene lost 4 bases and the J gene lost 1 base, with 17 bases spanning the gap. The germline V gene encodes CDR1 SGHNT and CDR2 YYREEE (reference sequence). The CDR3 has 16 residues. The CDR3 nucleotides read TGTGCCAGCAGCCCCGCGGGTGGGGTCCCGAACACTGAAGCTTTCTTT. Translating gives CASSPAGGVPNTEAFF.

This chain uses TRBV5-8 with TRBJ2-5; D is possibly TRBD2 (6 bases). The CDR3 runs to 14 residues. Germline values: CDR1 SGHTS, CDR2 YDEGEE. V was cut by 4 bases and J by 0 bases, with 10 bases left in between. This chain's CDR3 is CASSPGGDQETQYF. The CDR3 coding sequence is TGTGCCAGCAGCCCCGGCGGGGACCAAGAGACCCAGTACTTC.

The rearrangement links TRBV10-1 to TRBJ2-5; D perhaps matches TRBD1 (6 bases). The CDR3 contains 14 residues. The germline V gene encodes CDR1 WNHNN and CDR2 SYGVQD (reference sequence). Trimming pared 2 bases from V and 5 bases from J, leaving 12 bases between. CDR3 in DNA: TGCGCCAGCAGTGAGGGCAGGGGATGGGAGACCCAGTACTTC. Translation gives CASSEGRGWETQYF.

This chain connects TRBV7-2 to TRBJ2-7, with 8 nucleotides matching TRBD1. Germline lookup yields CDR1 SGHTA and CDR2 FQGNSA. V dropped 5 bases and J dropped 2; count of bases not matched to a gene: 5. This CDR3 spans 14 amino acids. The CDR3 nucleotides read TGTGCCAGCAGCCCCCCGGGACAGGCCTACGAGCAGTACTTC. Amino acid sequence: CASSPPGQAYEQYF.

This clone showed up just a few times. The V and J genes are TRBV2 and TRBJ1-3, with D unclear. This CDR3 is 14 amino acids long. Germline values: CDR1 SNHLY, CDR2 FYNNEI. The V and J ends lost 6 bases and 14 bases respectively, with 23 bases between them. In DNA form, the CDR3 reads TGTGCCAGCAGCCTAGAGCAGAGTAGAAGCAAGGTATATTTT. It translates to CASSLEQSRSKVYF.

The CDR3 nucleotides are TGTGCCAGCAGCTTGGTTGCGGGGGCCAAAGAGACCCAGTACTTC. Its translation: CASSLVAGAKETQYF. The chain uses TRBV5-4 and TRBJ2-5, with D perhaps matching TRBD2 (7 bases). Trimming removed 0 bases from V and 3 bases from J, with 12 bases in between. Germline V gene sequence: CDR1 SGHNT, CDR2 YYREEE (reference sequence). The CDR3 contains 15 residues.

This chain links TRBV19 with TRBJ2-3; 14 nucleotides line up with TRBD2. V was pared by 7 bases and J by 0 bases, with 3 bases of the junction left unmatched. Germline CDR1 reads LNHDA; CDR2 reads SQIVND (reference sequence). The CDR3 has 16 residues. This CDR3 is CASMGTSGGSTDTQYF. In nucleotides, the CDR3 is TGTGCCAGTATGGGGACTAGCGGGGGTAGCACAGATACGCAGTATTTT.

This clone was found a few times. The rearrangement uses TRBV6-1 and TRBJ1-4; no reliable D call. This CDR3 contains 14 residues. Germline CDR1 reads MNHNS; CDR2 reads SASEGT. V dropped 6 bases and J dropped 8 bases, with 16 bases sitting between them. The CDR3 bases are TGTGCCAGCAGGACTCCCTCGATCTACGAAAAACTGTTTTTT. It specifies CASRTPSIYEKLFF.

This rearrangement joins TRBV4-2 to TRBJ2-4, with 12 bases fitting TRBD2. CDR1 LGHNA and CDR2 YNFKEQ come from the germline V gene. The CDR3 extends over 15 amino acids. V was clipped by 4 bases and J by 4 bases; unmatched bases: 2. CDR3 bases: TGTGCCAGCAGCCTGACTAGCGGGAGTAAAAACATTCAGTACTTC. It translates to CASSLTSGSKNIQYF.

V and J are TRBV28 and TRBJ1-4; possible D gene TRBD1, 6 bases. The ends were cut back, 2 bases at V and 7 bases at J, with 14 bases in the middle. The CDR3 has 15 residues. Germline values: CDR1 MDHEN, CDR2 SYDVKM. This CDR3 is CASSLGGRVAEKLFF. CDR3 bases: TGTGCCAGCAGTTTAGGGGGCAGGGTGGCTGAAAAACTGTTTTTT.

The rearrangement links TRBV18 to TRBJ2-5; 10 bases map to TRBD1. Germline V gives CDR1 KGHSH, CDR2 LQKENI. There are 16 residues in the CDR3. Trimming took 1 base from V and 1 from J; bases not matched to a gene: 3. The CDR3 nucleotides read TGTGCCAGCTCACCACGGGACAGGGGCCCCCAAGAGACCCAGTACTTC. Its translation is CASSPRDRGPQETQYF.

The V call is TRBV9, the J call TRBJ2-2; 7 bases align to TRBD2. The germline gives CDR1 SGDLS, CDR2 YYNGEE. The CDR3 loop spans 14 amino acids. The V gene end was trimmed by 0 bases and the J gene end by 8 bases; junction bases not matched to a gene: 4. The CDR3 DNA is TGTGCCAGCAGCGTAGACGGGGGGTTAGGGGAGCTGTTTTTT. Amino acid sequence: CASSVDGGLGELFF.

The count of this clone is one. The CDR3 here is CASSLGTRYEQYF. The CDR3 DNA follows: TGTGCCAGCAGTTTGGGGACAAGGTACGAGCAGTACTTC. This chain uses TRBV27 with TRBJ2-7; possible D gene TRBD1, 6 bases. V was shortened by 3 bases and J by 4 bases, with 10 bases between the two germline ends. The CDR3 consists of 13 residues. Germline CDR1 MNHEY, CDR2 SMNVEV (reference sequence).

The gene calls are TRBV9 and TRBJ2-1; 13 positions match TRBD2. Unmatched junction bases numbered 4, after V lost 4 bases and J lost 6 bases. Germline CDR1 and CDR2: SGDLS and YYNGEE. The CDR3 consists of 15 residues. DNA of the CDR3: TGTGCCAGCAGCTCCGGACTAGCGGGGGTCAATGAGCAGTTCTTC. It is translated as CASSSGLAGVNEQFF.

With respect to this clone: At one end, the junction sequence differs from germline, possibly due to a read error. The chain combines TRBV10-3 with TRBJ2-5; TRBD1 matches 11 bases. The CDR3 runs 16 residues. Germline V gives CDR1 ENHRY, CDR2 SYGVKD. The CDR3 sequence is CAVRDSGTGGGETQYF. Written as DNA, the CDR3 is TGTGCCGTCAGAGACTCCGGGACAGGGGGAGGAGAGACCCAGTACTTC.